Presented here are 10 T cell receptor beta chains from one specimen sequenced in a study of early T cells in non-severe SARS-CoV-2 infection. TCRdb used MiXCR to reprocess the 5' RACE reads, holding one entry per CDR3 protein. Found here are approximately 90,000 distinct CDR3 sequences, 12% of them singletons; the top ten hold 4.4%. The specimen was whole blood, collected at baseline. Receptors were obtained from an adult who was a healthcare worker with PCR-confirmed SARS-CoV-2 infection or an uninfected control (not recorded which).

This clonotype was picked up many times. This sequence joins TRBV7-9 and TRBJ1-1; D unclear. This CDR3 has 12 amino acids. V was cut by 6 bases and J by 1 base, with 6 bases left in between. CDR1 SEHNR and CDR2 FQNEAQ come from the germline V gene (reference sequence). The CDR3 region is CASRGSNTEAFF. CDR3 sequence (DNA): TGTGCCAGCAGGGGGTCGAACACTGAAGCTTTCTTT.

The rearrangement joins TRBV6-5 to TRBJ1-2; D is uncertain. This CDR3 has 13 amino acids. The germline V gene has CDR1 MNHEY and CDR2 SVGAGI. V dropped 4 bases and J dropped 1 base, with 7 bases sitting between them. Here the CDR3 DNA reads TGTGCCAGCAGTTCGTACATTAACTATGGCTACACCTTC. It translates to CASSSYINYGYTF.

This clonotype was seen at least ten times. This sequence joins TRBV27 and TRBJ2-1, with 10 bases matching TRBD2. V lost 5 bases and J lost 3; bases outside the gene matches: 7. Germline lookup yields CDR1 MNHEY and CDR2 SMNVEV (reference sequence). The CDR3 extends over 16 amino acids. The DNA for the CDR3 is TGTGCCAGCAGTCCCCCGGCTAGCGGGAGCTACAATGAGCAGTTCTTC. Translated: CASSPPASGSYNEQFF.

Only a few counts were recorded for this clonotype. The CDR3, as DNA: TGCGCCAGCAGCCCCCAAGGACAGGGGGCGGGCGGGGAGCTGTTTTTT. Its translation: CASSPQGQGAGGELFF. This chain joins TRBV5-1 and TRBJ2-2; 11 positions match TRBD1. In germline, CDR1 is SGHRS, CDR2 YFSETQ. This CDR3 contains 16 residues. V lost 4 bases, J lost 7 bases, and 9 bases stayed unmatched.

In this sample, this clonotype turned up many times. The genes are TRBV6-5 and TRBJ2-7, with a tentative D call TRBD1 (5 bases). There are 13 residues in the CDR3. From germline, CDR1 is MNHEY and CDR2 SVGAGI. Trimming removed 2 bases at V and 3 bases at J, with 8 bases between. The CDR3 sequence: CASSYRQNYEQYF. The CDR3 coding sequence is TGTGCCAGCAGTTACCGACAGAACTACGAGCAGTACTTC.

This clonotype was seen only a few times. This rearrangement joins TRBV7-8 to TRBJ2-1; unclear D gene. The V end lost 5 bases, the J end lost 6 bases, and 11 bases lay between the germline ends. The CDR3 loop spans 13 amino acids. Germline-derived CDR1 and CDR2 are SGHVS and FQNEAQ. The CDR3 DNA is TGTGCCAGCAGCCATCGAAGACCCAATGAGCAGTTCTTC. This translates into CASSHRRPNEQFF.

CDR3 nucleotide sequence: TGTGCCACCGGTCGACTAGCGGGAGCGATACCCACTAGCACAGATACGCAGTATTTT. It encodes CATGRLAGAIPTSTDTQYF. J is TRBJ2-3 and V is TRBV15, with 12 bases fitting TRBD2. The V gene's germline CDR1 is LNHNV and CDR2 YYDKDF (reference sequence). V was pared by 8 bases and J by 0 bases, with 15 bases of the junction left unmatched. This CDR3 has 19 residues.

This clonotype was seen repeatedly, ten times or more. This chain connects TRBV5-6 to TRBJ2-1; weak D call: TRBD1 (5 bases). Germline loops: CDR1 SGHDT, CDR2 YYEEEE. The CDR3 runs 16 residues. V gave up 5 bases and J gave up 2 bases, with 17 bases separating them. The CDR3 reads CASRPKSGITYNEQFF. CDR3 nucleotide sequence: TGTGCCAGCAGACCTAAATCAGGGATAACCTACAATGAGCAGTTCTTC.

The table lists this clonotype with many counts. The chain couples TRBV12-3 or TRBV12-4 to TRBJ1-3; 9 bases map to TRBD1. J gave up 2 bases and V 5 bases, and 10 bases lay outside the gene matches. The CDR3 extends over 17 amino acids. The CDR3 nucleotides read TGTGCCAGCAGTCCGGGACAGGGATGGAACCCTGGAAACACCATATATTTT. Translating gives CASSPGQGWNPGNTIYF.

The chain carries TRBV29-1 and TRBJ1-5, with D unclear. Trimming removed 5 bases at V and 6 bases at J, with 17 bases between. There are 14 residues in the CDR3. The germline V gene has CDR1 SQVTM and CDR2 ANQGSEA. The CDR3 reads CSVLGPGKGQPQHF. CDR3 DNA: TGCAGCGTTCTCGGCCCCGGGAAGGGTCAGCCCCAGCATTTT.